This T cell receptor (beta chain) stems from a study of T-cell memory formation after mild COVID-19. This clonotype occurred many times. V lost 1 base, J lost 5 bases, and 11 bases lay in between. The germline gives CDR1 GTSNPN, CDR2 SVGIG (reference sequence). The CDR3 covers 14 residues. In TCRdb, the 5' RACE reads were re-called with MiXCR into one record per CDR3 protein. The top ten hold roughly 2.4% of the sample, which has roughly 200,000 distinct CDR3 sequences, about 18% seen once. The chain combines TRBV30 with TRBJ1-4; D may be TRBD1 (6 bases). Sequenced: PBMCs or a T cell subset sorted from them (not recorded which). The TCR sequence derives from an adult woman who had mild COVID-19 (a few samples of this study predate the infection). Cell type and time point are not known. DNA for the CDR3: TGTGCCTGGAGTGCCCTTGGACAGAATGAAAAACTGTTTTTT. Amino acids: CAWSALGQNEKLFF.